The T cell receptor (beta chain) under discussion was sequenced for a study of T cell changes during pregnancy in multiple sclerosis. The data were produced by immunoSEQ multiplex PCR, yet TCRdb's version contains in-frame clones alone and is incomplete. The table includes around 50,000 clones, roughly 93% detected once. This CDR3 is built from 13 residues. CDR1 is LNHDA and CDR2 is SQIVND in the germline V gene (reference sequence). Trimming left V 3 bases short and J 0 bases short, with 6 bases between. The sequencing used CD8+ T cells from peripheral blood mononuclear cells, collected in the second trimester of pregnancy. The receptor comes from a female donor with multiple sclerosis, enrolled in a pregnancy study. The chain carries TRBV19 and TRBJ2-7; D not resolved. The CDR3 loop reads CASSIQDSYEQYF. In nucleotides, the CDR3 is TGTGCCAGTAGTATCCAGGACTCCTACGAGCAGTACTTC.